This entry features one TCR beta chain sequence. These data belong to a study of cytomegalovirus exposure and HLA in healthy donors. The V segment lost 6 bases and the J segment 5 bases; nucleotides outside the gene matches: 6. CDR3 length: 15 amino acids. Germline V gene sequence: CDR1 MNHEY, CDR2 SVGAGI. Primers: 60 Vbeta forward and 13 Jbeta reverse. TCRdb's table, derived via immunoSEQ multiplex PCR, lists solely in-frame clones and lacks some. Altogether 100,000 to 150,000 clones are present, over 70% being singletons, with the ten largest covering 2.5% to 3.5%. The sequencing sample was made of PBMCs. The clonotype originates from a woman between 45 and 60 years old in good health and CMV-seronegative. This chain uses TRBV6-5 with TRBJ2-3; 12 nucleotides agree with TRBD2. CDR3 protein: CASRGLAGLIDTQYF. CDR3 DNA: TGTGCCAGCAGAGGACTAGCGGGACTCATAGATACGCAGTATTTT.